Listed below are T cell receptor beta chains from one sample, sequenced in a study of T cell changes during pregnancy in multiple sclerosis. Sequencing was performed with immunoSEQ multiplex PCR; in TCRdb, only in-frame clones are kept and a portion is missing. The table lists about 59,000 clones, around 94% of them singletons. The source was CD8+ T cells from peripheral blood mononuclear cells, collected after pregnancy. The receptors were sampled from a female donor with multiple sclerosis, enrolled in a pregnancy study. CDR3s include the opening cysteine and the closing phenylalanine or tryptophan.

len	v_gene	j_gene	CDR3aa
12	TRBV5-1	TRBJ2-2	CASSSGTGELFF
14	TRBV11-2	TRBJ2-7	CASSPTGTIYEQYF
12	TRBV11-2	TRBJ2-7	CASSSSTYEQYF
15	TRBV6-1	.	CASSEGGDRYYEQYF
15	TRBV4-2	TRBJ1-2	CASSQDLLINSPCTF
15	TRBV27	TRBJ2-3	CASTRAGASTDTQYF
15	TRBV27	TRBJ2-5	CASTLSSDNQETQYF
13	TRBV7-3	TRBJ2-2	CASSTGNTGELFF
15	TRBV5-6	TRBJ1-2	CASSLLSRGPYGYTF
13	TRBV27	TRBJ1-1	CASHTTGVTEAFF
14	TRBV19	TRBJ2-1	CASRTSGTYNEQFF
14	TRBV27	TRBJ2-7	CASSALDSTYEQYF
13	TRBV28	TRBJ2-1	CASSLRGWNEQFF
14	TRBV19	TRBJ2-1	CASSYQASYNEQFF
16	TRBV7-6	TRBJ2-1	CASSPRTSGKNNEQFF
14	TRBV6-5	TRBJ2-7	CASSPTSGYYEQYF
16	TRBV28	TRBJ2-5	CASSKGTGGIRETQYF
14	TRBV6-1	TRBJ2-7	CASNRGREAYEQYF
14	TRBV28	TRBJ2-5	CASSWRGEGETQYF
11	TRBV2	TRBJ2-5	CASTGSGIRYF
18	TRBV4-2	TRBJ2-7	CASSPRAGLGSSSYEQYF
14	TRBV15	TRBJ1-2	CATSSFRGLDGYTF
14	TRBV4-1	TRBJ1-1	CASSQGAGDTEAFF
15	TRBV6-4	TRBJ2-1	CASRPTGSLANEQFF
15	TRBV7-6	TRBJ1-2	CASSLGPTANYGYTF
16	TRBV18	TRBJ2-1	CASSPPPAGSPNEQFF
14	TRBV6-1	TRBJ2-7	CASRHTSGRDEQYF
12	TRBV13	TRBJ2-7	CATTQGSYEQYF
14	TRBV14	TRBJ2-5	CASSQEGGWETQYF
12	TRBV18	TRBJ2-3	CASSMRLDTQYF
15	TRBV7-9	TRBJ2-3	CASSLGTGSTDTQYF
15	TRBV7-2	TRBJ2-1	CASRSSGSSYNEQFF
14	TRBV2	TRBJ2-1	CASSRGRELDEQFF
14	TRBV4-3	TRBJ2-1	CASSQGLAGGVQFF
16	TRBV27	TRBJ2-7	CASRNDSGTGGYEQYF
16	TRBV5-4	TRBJ2-7	CASSSQTSGGRYEQYF
15	TRBV7-8	TRBJ1-5	CASTPWERDNQPQHF
12	TRBV28	TRBJ2-7	CASKRDGDEQYF
14	TRBV11-2	TRBJ2-3	CASSRPPEGDTQYF
15	TRBV5-4	TRBJ2-7	CASSPWTSGRNEQYF
15	TRBV30	TRBJ2-7	CAWRRVAGASYEQYF
17	TRBV28	TRBJ2-3	CASSSGLAGLDTDTQYF
13	TRBV2	TRBJ2-1	CASSGSSYNEQFF
15	TRBV10-3	TRBJ2-3	CAISELYMEADTQYF
14	TRBV5-1	TRBJ2-7	CASSFQGAPYEQYF
15	TRBV27	TRBJ2-1	CASRRSEGPYNEQFF
15	TRBV15	TRBJ2-5	CATSQGNGGQETQYF
15	TRBV7-7	TRBJ2-2	CASSLDRGPTGELFF
15	TRBV28	TRBJ1-1	CASSFAGPLNTEAFF
16	TRBV29-1	TRBJ2-3	CSVEEDGTGSTDTQYF
13	TRBV27	TRBJ2-7	CASSRDRGREQYF
12	TRBV5-4	TRBJ1-2	CAISTGDYGYTF
12	TRBV5-4	TRBJ2-3	CASMGSTDTQYF
12	TRBV11-3	TRBJ2-7	CASSGLNGEQYF